These 15 T cell receptor beta chains came from one sample sequenced in a study of blood T cell repertoires in COVID-19. TCRdb keeps only in-frame clones here, not all; method: immunoSEQ multiplex PCR. The sample has about 100,000 clones; approximately 93% are singletons. Sequenced sample: peripheral blood. Every receptor here comes from a man in his forties or fifties with active COVID-19.

This chain joins TRBV20-1 and TRBJ2-1; 7 positions agree with TRBD2. This CDR3 has 14 residues. Looked up from germline, CDR1 is DFQATT and CDR2 is SNEGSKA (reference sequence). V was pared by 3 bases and J by 3 bases, with 5 bases of the junction left unmatched. This chain's CDR3 is CSASKPSGYNEQFF. The DNA of the CDR3 is TGCAGTGCTAGTAAGCCTAGCGGCTACAATGAGCAGTTCTTC.

The chain couples TRBV3-1 (or the pseudogene TRBV3-2) to TRBJ1-3; 10 bases align to TRBD1. The CDR3 spans 16 residues. The germline CDR1 and CDR2 sequences are LGHDT and YNNKEL (reference sequence). J gave up 3 bases and V 3 bases, and 5 bases lay outside the gene matches. This chain's CDR3 is CASSQYGTGVGNTIYF. CDR3 DNA: TGTGCCAGCAGCCAGTACGGGACAGGGGTTGGAAACACCATATATTTT.

This chain joins TRBV5-1 and TRBJ1-4; a weak D match, TRBD1 (6 bases). This CDR3 has 15 amino acids. Trimming cost V 4 bases and J 2 bases, with 12 bases left between them. CDR1 SGHRS and CDR2 YFSETQ come from the germline V gene. The CDR3 spells CASSKGGSTNEKLFF. DNA of the CDR3: TGCGCCAGCAGCAAAGGGGGATCGACTAATGAAAAACTGTTTTTT.

The rearrangement uses TRBV19 and TRBJ2-7; 12 nucleotides align to TRBD1. The CDR3 is 15 residues long. Germline V gives CDR1 LNHDA, CDR2 SQIVND (reference sequence). J gave up 5 bases and V 3 bases, and 5 bases lay outside the gene matches. CDR3 nucleotides: TGTGCCAGTAGTATCCGGGACAGGGGGCTTGACGAGCAGTACTTC. Translating it yields CASSIRDRGLDEQYF. The variable domain in full, completed from reference TRBV19 and TRBJ2-7, reads DGGITQSPKYLFRKEGQNVTLSCEQNLNHDAMYWYRQDPGQGLRLIYYSQIVNDFQKGDIAEGYSVSREKKESFPLTVTSAQKNPTAFYLCASSIRDRGLDEQYFGPGTRLTVT.

The V and J genes are TRBV7-8 and TRBJ2-1; 12 bases are a match to TRBD1. This CDR3 contains 21 residues. Germline assignment: CDR1 SGHVS and CDR2 FQNEAQ. V lost 2 bases, J lost 3 bases, and 17 bases stayed unmatched. DNA of the CDR3: TGTGCCAGCAGCTTAATATTTCGGGACAGGGGGCGCATGTCCTACTACAATGAGCAGTTCTTC. It translates to CASSLIFRDRGRMSYYNEQFF.

The rearrangement links TRBV7-6 to TRBJ2-2, with a possible D match to TRBD1 (8 bases). The V gene lost 4 bases and the J gene lost 6 bases, with 15 bases spanning the gap. CDR3 length equals 15 residues. In germline, CDR1 is SGHVS, CDR2 FNYEAQ. In nucleotides, the CDR3 is TGTGCCAGCAGCTCCCGGACAGGGAGGGCCGGGGAGCTGTTTTTT. Its protein product is CASSSRTGRAGELFF.

This rearrangement joins TRBV11-2 to TRBJ1-1; D may be TRBD1 (6 bases). The CDR3 runs to 16 residues. The germline V and J ends were trimmed by 5 bases and 4 bases, with 20 bases remaining between them. Germline V gene sequence: CDR1 SGHAT, CDR2 FQNNGV. The CDR3 sequence is CASSQPQGRVGTEAFF. The CDR3 nucleotides read TGTGCCAGCAGCCAACCCCAGGGGAGGGTTGGCACTGAAGCTTTCTTT.

The V and J genes are TRBV11-1 and TRBJ2-2; TRBD1 agrees at 7 bases. J gave up 6 bases and V 2 bases, and 3 bases lay outside the gene matches. CDR1 SGHAT and CDR2 FQDESV come from the germline V gene (reference sequence). The CDR3 is 14 amino acids. The CDR3: CASSLIGGPGELFF. The DNA of the CDR3 is TGTGCCAGCAGCTTAATAGGGGGCCCCGGGGAGCTGTTTTTT.

The chain combines TRBV14 with TRBJ2-3, with D possibly matching TRBD2 (5 bases). Trimming took 5 bases from V and 0 from J, leaving 12 bases between them. The germline gives CDR1 SGHDN, CDR2 FVKESK. The length of the CDR3 is 15 residues. The CDR3 protein is CASSSAGISTDTQYF. The DNA for the CDR3 is TGTGCCAGCAGCAGCGCGGGCATCAGCACAGATACGCAGTATTTT.

J is TRBJ1-2 and V is TRBV2; 7 nucleotides align to TRBD1. J lost 6 bases, V lost 6 bases, and 7 bases had no gene match. This CDR3 is built from 13 residues. Germline lookup yields CDR1 SNHLY and CDR2 FYNNEI. In DNA form, the CDR3 reads TGTGCCAGCAGAAAGGAGGGGGCGGATGGCTACACCTTC. As protein: CASRKEGADGYTF.

The rearrangement joins TRBV7-2 to TRBJ2-3; 9 nucleotides line up with TRBD2. Germline lookup yields CDR1 SGHTA and CDR2 FQGNSA. The CDR3 spans 16 residues. Unmatched junction bases numbered 5, after V lost 0 bases and J lost 4 bases. CDR3 bases: TGTGCCAGCAGCTTAGCTCAGGCTAGCGGGGCAGATACGCAGTATTTT. It specifies CASSLAQASGADTQYF.

This sequence joins TRBV24-1 and TRBJ2-3, with TRBD2 identical over 11 bases. The V gene's germline CDR1 is KGHDR and CDR2 SFDVKD. The V and J ends lost 4 bases and 5 bases, in that order; junction bases with no gene match: 7. This CDR3 spans 16 amino acids. The CDR3 DNA reads as TGTGCCACCAGTGACCCTAGCGGGAGGTTTGGAGATACGCAGTATTTT. Its translation: CATSDPSGRFGDTQYF.

The V call is TRBV2, the J call TRBJ1-5, with D possibly being TRBD1 (6 bases). V was trimmed by 1 base and J by 5 bases, leaving 12 bases between them. The CDR3 is made up of 15 amino acids. The germline gives CDR1 SNHLY, CDR2 FYNNEI. The CDR3 DNA follows: TGTGCCAGCAGTGAAGGAGGGCAGGGGTATCAGCCCCAGCATTTT. Translating it yields CASSEGGQGYQPQHF.

V and J are TRBV18 and TRBJ2-1; TRBD2 matches 10 bases. Germline-derived CDR1 and CDR2 are KGHSH and LQKENI. This CDR3 has 16 amino acids. V gave up 4 bases and J gave up 6 bases; unmatched junction bases: 9. CDR3 in amino acids: CASSRNSGGAPNEQFF. The DNA for the CDR3 is TGTGCCAGCTCACGAAACAGCGGGGGGGCCCCCAATGAGCAGTTCTTC.

This clone was seen only once. The J gene is TRBJ1-2, the V gene TRBV20-1; no reliable D call. From germline, CDR1 is DFQATT and CDR2 SNEGSKA (reference sequence). The CDR3 is 10 amino acids. V lost 6 bases to trimming and J lost 6 bases, with 8 bases between them. CDR3 coding DNA: TGCAGTGCCCAGAATAATGGCTACACCTTC. Its translation is CSAQNNGYTF.